One sample yielded the 26 T cell receptor beta chains listed below, sequenced in a study of blood T cell repertoires in COVID-19. Here immunoSEQ multiplex PCR was the method, and the copy in TCRdb shows in-frame clones only, minus some. Of fewer than 300,000 clones listed, approximately 83% are singletons. Sequenced material: PBMCs or T cells enriched from blood (not recorded which). The receptors stem from a woman aged 30 to 39 who had recovered from COVID-19.

The gene calls are TRBV15 and TRBJ2-7; 8 bases are a match to TRBD1. Looked up from germline, CDR1 is LNHNV and CDR2 is YYDKDF (reference sequence). The CDR3 covers 15 residues. V trimming: 4 bases; J trimming: 2 bases; junction bases outside the gene matches: 7. CDR3 protein: CATSTGTGIAYEQYF. The CDR3 nucleotides are TGTGCCACCAGCACCGGGACAGGTATCGCCTACGAGCAGTACTTC.

The chain has TRBV7-8 and TRBJ2-2; 10 bases map to TRBD2. This CDR3 is built from 17 residues. The V gene end was trimmed by 1 base and the J gene end by 6 bases; junction bases not matched to a gene: 8. The germline CDR1 and CDR2 sequences are SGHVS and FQNEAQ. CDR3 sequence (DNA): TGTGCCAGCAGCTTAGAAGCGGGGGGGCCGACGGCCGGGGAGCTGTTTTTT. Its translation: CASSLEAGGPTAGELFF.

The J gene is TRBJ1-1, the V gene TRBV5-1; 7 bases align to TRBD1. Germline V gene data show CDR1 as SGHRS and CDR2 as YFSETQ. The V segment lost 1 base and the J segment 1 base; nucleotides outside the gene matches: 10. The CDR3 contains 17 residues. CDR3 sequence reads: CASSLYNRGGRNTEAFF. CDR3 sequence (DNA): TGCGCCAGCAGCTTGTATAACAGGGGAGGTAGGAACACTGAAGCTTTCTTT.

The chain uses TRBV5-4 and TRBJ1-2; TRBD1 agrees at 7 bases. The germline V gene encodes CDR1 SGHNT and CDR2 YYREEE (reference sequence). The CDR3 length is 15 residues. Trimming cost V 9 bases and J 3 bases; bases outside gene matches: 14. This CDR3 reads CATIHWTGAHYGYTF. CDR3 nucleotides: TGTGCCACCATACACTGGACAGGTGCCCACTATGGCTACACCTTC.

The gene calls are TRBV14 and TRBJ2-1; D ambiguous. CDR1 and CDR2 from the germline V gene are SGHDN and FVKESK. Trimming took 3 bases from V and 3 from J, leaving 6 bases between them. The CDR3 length is 13 residues. In DNA form, the CDR3 reads TGTGCCAGCAGCCAGTCCTACTACAATGAGCAGTTCTTC. This codes for CASSQSYYNEQFF.

The V and J genes are TRBV10-3 and TRBJ1-1; unclear D gene. The germline CDR1 and CDR2 sequences are ENHRY and SYGVKD. The CDR3 runs to 15 residues. With 2 bases removed from V and 6 bases from J, the gap between germline ends came to 16 bases. Written as DNA, the CDR3 is TGTGCCATCAGTGAGGGTGGCCCGGCCAGCGCTGAAGCTTTCTTT. Amino acid sequence: CAISEGGPASAEAFF.

The CDR3 DNA sequence: TGCGCCAGCAGCTTGGCCCTAGAAGGCCAGACCCAGTACTTC. Translation gives CASSLALEGQTQYF. The chain is built from TRBV5-1 and TRBJ2-5; D unclear. The CDR3 is 14 amino acids. Trimming took 0 bases from V and 6 from J, leaving 12 bases between them. Germline CDR1 SGHRS, CDR2 YFSETQ.

CDR3 residues: CASSDRTENTGELFF. Written as DNA, the CDR3 is TGTGCCAGCAGTGATCGGACAGAAAACACCGGGGAGCTGTTTTTT. The chain recombines TRBV2 with TRBJ2-2; TRBD1 might be the D (6 bases). This CDR3 region has 15 residues. Germline loops: CDR1 SNHLY, CDR2 FYNNEI. V was cut by 3 bases and J by 2 bases, with 10 bases left in between.

CDR3 sequence: CASSRGSYEQYF. Written as DNA, the CDR3 is TGTGCCAGCAGCCGAGGATCGTACGAGCAGTACTTC. The rearrangement joins TRBV5-4 to TRBJ2-7; D ambiguous. Trimming took off 4 bases at V and 4 bases at J, with 9 bases between the two ends. Germline assignment: CDR1 SGHNT and CDR2 YYREEE (reference sequence). The CDR3 is 12 amino acids.

The rearrangement joins TRBV27 to TRBJ2-1; D is unclear. The CDR3 totals 17 residues. The germline gives CDR1 MNHEY, CDR2 SMNVEV (reference sequence). Trimming removed 2 bases at V and 5 bases at J, with 19 bases between. This chain's CDR3 is CASSLSIGRLPDNEQFF. Written as DNA, the CDR3 is TGTGCCAGCAGTTTAAGTATCGGTAGATTGCCCGACAATGAGCAGTTCTTC.

The chain recombines TRBV19 with TRBJ2-1; D is unclear. V was clipped by 3 bases and J by 6 bases, with 15 bases between them. Germline V CDR1 and CDR2: LNHDA, SQIVND (reference sequence). The CDR3 is 15 amino acids. CDR3 in DNA: TGTGCCAGTAGTATCCCCGAGGTAGTCAGCAATGAGCAGTTCTTC. Translating gives CASSIPEVVSNEQFF. The whole variable domain, remainder taken from reference TRBV19 and TRBJ2-1, is DGGITQSPKYLFRKEGQNVTLSCEQNLNHDAMYWYRQDPGQGLRLIYYSQIVNDFQKGDIAEGYSVSREKKESFPLTVTSAQKNPTAFYLCASSIPEVVSNEQFFGPGTRLTVL.

This chain connects TRBV6-5 to TRBJ2-7; the D gene is possibly TRBD1 (6 bases). The germline V gene has CDR1 MNHEY and CDR2 SVGAGI. V lost 5 bases and J 2 bases, leaving 13 bases between the germline ends. The CDR3 is 14 amino acids. The CDR3 sequence: CASSPSGTTYEQYF. In DNA, the CDR3 is TGTGCCAGCAGTCCTTCCGGGACAACCTACGAGCAGTACTTC.

This chain uses TRBV7-9 with TRBJ2-1, with TRBD1 matching 8 bases. The CDR3 is 15 amino acids. Germline lookup yields CDR1 SEHNR and CDR2 FQNEAQ (reference sequence). Trimming took 3 bases from V and 10 from J; bases not matched to a gene: 11. The CDR3 sequence is CASSLDRALSGEQFF. The DNA of the CDR3 is TGTGCCAGCAGCTTGGACAGGGCCTTATCGGGCGAGCAGTTCTTC.

The rearrangement links TRBV10-1 to TRBJ2-3; 8 bases map to TRBD2. Trimming took 0 bases from V and 2 from J; bases not matched to a gene: 7. Germline CDR1 WNHNN, CDR2 SYGVQD (reference sequence). The CDR3 has 17 residues. The CDR3 nucleotides are TGCGCCAGCAGTGAGTCTCCCGGGAGGGCCTCCACAGATACGCAGTATTTT. Amino acids: CASSESPGRASTDTQYF.

The CDR3 DNA sequence: TGTGCCAGCAGCTCCACAGGGAACTATGGCTACACCTTC. This sequence encodes CASSSTGNYGYTF. V and J are TRBV11-2 and TRBJ1-2; possible D gene TRBD1, 6 bases. Germline CDR1 and CDR2: SGHAT and FQNNGV. CDR3 size: 13 residues. The V end was cut by 4 bases, the J end by 2 bases, with 8 bases between.

V usage is TRBV28 and J usage is TRBJ1-3; 8 nucleotides agree with TRBD1. V gave up 2 bases and J gave up 3 bases; unmatched junction bases: 12. Germline CDR1 MDHEN, CDR2 SYDVKM. The CDR3 runs to 18 residues. CDR3: CASSLITYQGADGNTIYF. The DNA for the CDR3 is TGTGCCAGCAGTTTAATAACCTATCAGGGGGCTGATGGAAACACCATATATTTT.

The V gene is TRBV2, the J gene TRBJ1-5; tentatively, D is TRBD1 (5 bases). Germline-derived CDR1 and CDR2 are SNHLY and FYNNEI. V shed 6 bases and J shed 0 bases, with 15 bases lying between them. CDR3 size: 16 residues. CDR3 sequence: CASRSMTDNSNQPQHF. Here the CDR3 DNA reads TGTGCCAGCAGGAGTATGACAGATAATAGCAATCAGCCCCAGCATTTT.

The rearrangement uses TRBV6-5 and TRBJ1-1; 7 nucleotides line up with TRBD1. The CDR3 has 14 amino acids. Germline V gene sequence: CDR1 MNHEY, CDR2 SVGAGI. The trim removed 2 bases at V and 7 bases at J, leaving 7 bases unmatched. CDR3 region: CASSYLTGFGEAFF. The CDR3 DNA reads as TGTGCCAGCAGTTACCTGACAGGGTTCGGTGAAGCTTTCTTT.

The genes are TRBV2 and TRBJ2-7; D is possibly TRBD2 (7 bases). This CDR3 comprises 13 residues. The germline V and J ends were trimmed by 9 bases and 3 bases, with 15 bases remaining between them. Germline CDR1 SNHLY, CDR2 FYNNEI. The CDR3 sequence is CARGGESGYEQYF. The CDR3 nucleotides are TGTGCCAGAGGGGGGGAGAGTGGCTACGAGCAGTACTTC.

The rearrangement links TRBV3-1 (or the pseudogene TRBV3-2) to TRBJ1-4; 7 positions match TRBD1. This CDR3 spans 15 amino acids. V was pared by 1 base and J by 3 bases, with 2 bases of the junction left unmatched. Germline V gives CDR1 LGHDT, CDR2 YNNKEL (reference sequence). The DNA for the CDR3 is TGTGCCAGCAGCCAAGTACAGGGGCCTAATGAAAAACTGTTTTTT. Its protein product is CASSQVQGPNEKLFF.

V and J are TRBV29-1 and TRBJ2-2; 8 nucleotides line up with TRBD2. The CDR3 consists of 14 residues. With 4 bases clipped from V and 7 bases from J, the junction kept 8 bases outside the gene matches. Germline assignment: CDR1 SQVTM and CDR2 ANQGSEA. The CDR3 DNA reads TGCAGCGTTGTGTTAGCGGGAAATGTCGGGGAGCTGTTTTTT. Translating it yields CSVVLAGNVGELFF.

The chain is built from TRBV7-2 and TRBJ2-7; possibly TRBD2 for D (6 bases). Germline CDR1 and CDR2: SGHTA and FQGNSA. V gave up 2 bases and J gave up 6 bases, with 11 bases separating them. The CDR3 consists of 13 residues. The DNA of the CDR3 is TGTGCCAGCAGCTTATCGGGACTTGTCGAGCAGTACTTC. As protein: CASSLSGLVEQYF. Full variable domain (missing parts from reference TRBV7-2 and TRBJ2-7): GAGVSQSPSNKVTEKGKDVELRCDPISGHTALYWYRQSLGQGLEFLIYFQGNSAPDKSGLPSDRFSAERTGGSVSTLTIQRTQQEDSAVYLCASSLSGLVEQYFGPGTRLTVT.

The CDR3: CASRQTGENSPLHF. The CDR3 region has the DNA TGTGCCAGCAGACAGACAGGGGAAAATTCACCCCTCCACTTT. The rearrangement uses TRBV25-1 and TRBJ1-6; the match to TRBD1 covers 8 bases. This CDR3 has 14 amino acids. J gave up 7 bases and V 6 bases, and 5 bases lay outside the gene matches. The germline CDR1 and CDR2 sequences are MGHDK and SYGVNS.

This chain uses TRBV28 with TRBJ2-3, with 7 nucleotides matching TRBD2. The germline V gene encodes CDR1 MDHEN and CDR2 SYDVKM. The CDR3 loop spans 18 amino acids. Losses at the gene ends were 7 bases for V and 2 bases for J; bases not matched to a gene: 18. CDR3 sequence: CASTPGGSRGSHTDTQYF. The CDR3 nucleotides read TGTGCCAGCACCCCTGGCGGGAGCCGGGGGAGCCACACAGATACGCAGTATTTT.

The chain joins TRBV4-2 to TRBJ2-1; 11 bases line up with TRBD2. The CDR3 covers 20 residues. Germline-derived CDR1 and CDR2 are LGHNA and YNFKEQ. The ends lost 0 bases at V and 0 bases at J; junction bases unmatched: 10. CDR3 nucleotide sequence: TGTGCCAGCAGCCAAGATGAACTAGCGGGAGCTGGGAGCTCCTACAATGAGCAGTTCTTC. Amino acid sequence: CASSQDELAGAGSSYNEQFF.

The chain links TRBV30 to TRBJ1-2; possible D gene TRBD1, 5 bases. The V and J ends lost 0 bases and 6 bases respectively, with 17 bases between them. Germline V lookup: CDR1 GTSNPN, CDR2 SVGIG (reference sequence). The CDR3 extends over 15 amino acids. CDR3: CAWSVLAGWGDGYTF. As DNA, the CDR3 is TGTGCCTGGAGTGTACTGGCGGGGTGGGGGGATGGCTACACCTTC.